The 7 T cell receptor beta chains below come from one sample, sequenced in a study of shared clonotypes between healthy human individuals. Generated by immunoSEQ multiplex PCR, the TCRdb table keeps only in-frame clones and is missing some. The table records over 2 million clones, roughly 95% of them present only once. Naive CD8 isolation took CD45RO-negative cells positively selected for CCR7 and excluded terminally differentiated effector memory CD45RA+ cells. Sequences were obtained from naive CD8+ T cells sorted from blood. These receptors were taken from a man in his late teens or twenties in good health.

This clone was picked up a small number of times. The chain recombines TRBV6-1 with TRBJ2-2; D is ambiguous. Germline CDR1 and CDR2: MNHNS and SASEGT. Between the trimmed V and J ends, which lost 4 bases and 0 bases, there was a span of 12 bases. The CDR3 totals 16 residues. As DNA, the CDR3 is TGTGCCAGCAGTGGCTGGACCGTCCCGAACACCGGGGAGCTGTTTTTT. It codes for CASSGWTVPNTGELFF.

About this clone: Other DNA variants within this sample encode the same CDR3. The J gene is TRBJ2-7, the V gene TRBV13; D tentatively reads TRBD1 or TRBD2 (6 bases each). Deletions cut 5 bases from V and 4 bases from J, with 12 bases between. Germline CDR1 reads PRHDT; CDR2 reads FYEKMQ (reference sequence). The CDR3 is made up of 13 amino acids. The CDR3 nucleotides are TGTGCCAGCAGCCCCCGGGGGCCATACGAGCAGTACTTC. Protein: CASSPRGPYEQYF.

The gene calls are TRBV10-2 and TRBJ1-1; possibly TRBD1 for D (6 bases). With 5 bases removed from V and 5 bases from J, the gap between germline ends came to 15 bases. The CDR3 totals 14 residues. In germline, CDR1 is WSHSY, CDR2 SAAADI. The DNA of the CDR3 is TGCGCCAGCAGTTTAGAGGGGGGGTCGACTGAAGCTTTCTTT. Its translation: CASSLEGGSTEAFF.

The chain carries TRBV5-1 and TRBJ1-2; D remains unclear. V shed 4 bases and J shed 1 base, with 8 bases lying between them. This CDR3 has 13 amino acids. Germline loops: CDR1 SGHRS, CDR2 YFSETQ. CDR3: CASSRSLNYGYTF. CDR3 DNA sequence: TGCGCCAGCAGCCGCAGTCTTAACTATGGCTACACCTTC.

This chain uses TRBV6-6 with TRBJ2-5; perhaps TRBD2 as D (6 bases). The germline V gene has CDR1 MNHNY and CDR2 SVGAGI (reference sequence). The CDR3 length is 15 residues. The germline V and J ends were trimmed by 5 bases and 1 base, with 14 bases remaining between them. This CDR3 reads CASSPISGGQETQYF. CDR3 nucleotides: TGTGCCAGCAGTCCTATATCCGGGGGCCAAGAGACCCAGTACTTC.

The rearrangement joins TRBV4-1 to TRBJ1-2, with D uncertain. The V end lost 1 base, the J end lost 0 bases, and 9 bases lay between the germline ends. CDR1 and CDR2 (germline): MGHRA, YSYEKL. The length of the CDR3 is 15 residues. The CDR3 DNA sequence: TGCGCCAGCAGCCAAGTTGGGGTTACTAACTATGGCTACACCTTC. Its translation: CASSQVGVTNYGYTF.

This clone was seen just once. CDR3 loop: CASSLSGTELYGYTF. The CDR3 nucleotides read TGTGCCAGCAGCTTGTCCGGGACAGAACTCTATGGCTACACCTTC. The rearrangement links TRBV5-5 to TRBJ1-2, with TRBD1 matching 7 bases. Germline V gives CDR1 SGHKS, CDR2 YYEKEE (reference sequence). This CDR3 is 15 amino acids long. With 1 base clipped from V and 4 bases from J, the junction kept 7 bases outside the gene matches.